This T cell receptor (beta chain) came from a study of T cell responses to AZD1222 COVID-19 vaccine. Trimming shortened V by 2 bases and J by 4 bases, and 11 bases separated the two germline ends. The CDR3 runs 14 residues. Germline CDR1 and CDR2: SGHTA and FQGNSA. On this clone: Its antigen is currently unknown.

Study conclusions and caveats: Targets within unmutated variant regions were reportedly found for nearly half of spike-specific TCRs.

Whether given at about 4 or about 12 weeks, second doses were pooled. Libraries were prepared by immunoSEQ multiplex PCR; TCRdb keeps only in-frame clonotypes and omits some of them. The sample has roughly 190,000 clones, approximately 90% seen once; the top ten hold nearly 3.5%. Sample: peripheral blood, taken 28 days after the second AZD1222 dose. The J gene is TRBJ1-1, the V gene TRBV7-2; D is uncertain. The TCR originated in an adult who received the AZD1222 COVID-19 vaccine. The CDR3 region has the DNA TGTGCCAGCAGCTTAAGGCAAGCGGGCACTGAAGCTTTCTTT. It yields the protein CASSLRQAGTEAFF.